This record looks at one T cell receptor (beta chain) sequence and its context. Its antigen is undetermined. This sample is part of a study of cytomegalovirus exposure and HLA in healthy donors. Study-level results: Reportedly, HLA-A and HLA-B alleles of most subjects were accurately predicted from TCR beta. Associated with cytomegalovirus, according to the listing, were 150 to 200 TCR beta chains.

The PCR was carried out with 60 Vbeta primers and 13 Jbeta primers. Data came from immunoSEQ multiplex PCR; TCRdb stores just in-frame clones and leaves some out. The table records roughly 150,000 clones, roughly 80% of them present only once. The source of this sequence is a female donor in good health and CMV-seronegative. The sequenced sample consisted of PBMCs.

The CDR3: CASSFGLAGFYEQYF. As DNA, the CDR3 is TGTGCCAGCAGCTTTGGTCTAGCGGGCTTTTACGAGCAGTACTTC. The chain links TRBV7-6 to TRBJ2-7; TRBD2 matches 8 bases. Germline V gene sequence: CDR1 SGHVS, CDR2 FNYEAQ. This CDR3 is built from 15 residues. The V and J ends lost 3 bases and 4 bases, in that order; junction bases with no gene match: 8. Using reference TRBV7-6 and TRBJ2-7 for the parts outside the CDR3, the full variable domain is GAGVSQSPRYKVTKRGQDVALRCDPISGHVSLYWYRQALGQGPEFLTYFNYEAQQDKSGLPNDRFSAERPEGSISTLTIQRTEQRDSAMYRCASSFGLAGFYEQYFGPGTRLTVT.